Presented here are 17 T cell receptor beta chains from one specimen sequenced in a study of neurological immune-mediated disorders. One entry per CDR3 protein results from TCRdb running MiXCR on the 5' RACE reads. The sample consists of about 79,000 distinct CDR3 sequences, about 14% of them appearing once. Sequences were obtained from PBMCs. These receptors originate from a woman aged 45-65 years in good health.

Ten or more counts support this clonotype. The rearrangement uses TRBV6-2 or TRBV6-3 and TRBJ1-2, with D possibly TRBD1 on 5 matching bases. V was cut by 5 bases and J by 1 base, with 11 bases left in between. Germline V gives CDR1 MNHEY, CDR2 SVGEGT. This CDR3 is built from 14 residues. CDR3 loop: CASSPTALNYGYTF. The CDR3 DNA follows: TGTGCCAGCAGTCCGACAGCACTTAACTATGGCTACACCTTC.

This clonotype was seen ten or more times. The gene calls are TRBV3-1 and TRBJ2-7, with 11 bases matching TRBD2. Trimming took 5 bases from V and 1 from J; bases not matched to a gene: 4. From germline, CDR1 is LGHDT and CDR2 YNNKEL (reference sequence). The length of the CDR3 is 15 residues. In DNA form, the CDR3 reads TGTGCCAGCAGCTTCACTAGCGGGGGATCCTACGAGCAGTACTTC. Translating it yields CASSFTSGGSYEQYF.

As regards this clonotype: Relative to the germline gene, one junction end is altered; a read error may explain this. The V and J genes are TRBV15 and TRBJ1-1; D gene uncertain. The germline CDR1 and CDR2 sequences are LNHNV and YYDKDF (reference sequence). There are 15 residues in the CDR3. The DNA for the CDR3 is TGTGCCACCAGCAGAGGAGGCAGCCTGAACCCTGAAGCTTTCTTT. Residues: CATSRGGSLNPEAFF.

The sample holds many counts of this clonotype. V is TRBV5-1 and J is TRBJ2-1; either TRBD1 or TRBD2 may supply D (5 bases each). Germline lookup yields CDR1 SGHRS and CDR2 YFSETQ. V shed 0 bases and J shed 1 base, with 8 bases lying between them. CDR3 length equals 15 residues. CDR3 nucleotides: TGCGCCAGCAGCTTGGACGAGGGGTCCTACAATGAGCAGTTCTTC. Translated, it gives CASSLDEGSYNEQFF.

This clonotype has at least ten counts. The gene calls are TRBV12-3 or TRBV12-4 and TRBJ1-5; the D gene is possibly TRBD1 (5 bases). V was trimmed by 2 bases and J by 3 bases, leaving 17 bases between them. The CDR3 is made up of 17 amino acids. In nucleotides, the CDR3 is TGTGCCAGCAGTTTATCCCGTCGCGGGGGTGCCAATCAGCCCCAGCATTTT. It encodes CASSLSRRGGANQPQHF.

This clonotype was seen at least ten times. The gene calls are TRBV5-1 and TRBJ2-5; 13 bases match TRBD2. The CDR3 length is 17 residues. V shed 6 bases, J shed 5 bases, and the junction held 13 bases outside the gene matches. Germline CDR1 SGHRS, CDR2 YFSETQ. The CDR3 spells CASTRSGTSGMLETQYF. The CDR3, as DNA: TGCGCCAGCACCAGATCGGGGACTAGCGGGATGTTGGAGACCCAGTACTTC.

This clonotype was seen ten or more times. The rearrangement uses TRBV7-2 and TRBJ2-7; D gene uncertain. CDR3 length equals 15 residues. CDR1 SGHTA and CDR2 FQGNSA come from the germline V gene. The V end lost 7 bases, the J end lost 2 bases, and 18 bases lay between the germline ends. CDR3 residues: CASTSTGWPTYEQYF. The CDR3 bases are TGTGCCAGCACATCGACGGGTTGGCCTACCTACGAGCAGTACTTC.

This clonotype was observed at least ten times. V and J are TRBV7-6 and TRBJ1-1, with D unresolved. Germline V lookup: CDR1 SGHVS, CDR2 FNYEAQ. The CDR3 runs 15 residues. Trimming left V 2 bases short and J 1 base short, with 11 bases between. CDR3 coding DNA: TGTGCCAGCAGCTTATTGGTCACAGCGAACACTGAAGCTTTCTTT. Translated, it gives CASSLLVTANTEAFF.

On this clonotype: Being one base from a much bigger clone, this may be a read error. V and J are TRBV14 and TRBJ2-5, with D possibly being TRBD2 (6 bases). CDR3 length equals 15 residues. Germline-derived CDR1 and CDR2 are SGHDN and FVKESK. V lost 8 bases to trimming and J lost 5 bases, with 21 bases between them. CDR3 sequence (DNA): TGTGCCAGCGGCCCCGAGGAGGGGATAGGGGAGACCCAGTACTTC. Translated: CASGPEEGIGETQYF.

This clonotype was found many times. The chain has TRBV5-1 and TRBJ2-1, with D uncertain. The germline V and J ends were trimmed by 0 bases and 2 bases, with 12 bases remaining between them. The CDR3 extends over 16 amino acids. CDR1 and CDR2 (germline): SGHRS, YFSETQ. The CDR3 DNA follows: TGCGCCAGCAGCTTGGTAGGTCGGAGTGCCTACAATGAGCAGTTCTTC. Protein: CASSLVGRSAYNEQFF. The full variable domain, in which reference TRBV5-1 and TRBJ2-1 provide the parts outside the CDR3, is KAGVTQTPRYLIKTRGQQVTLSCSPISGHRSVSWYQQTPGQGLQFLFEYFSETQRNKGNFPGRFSGRQFSNSRSEMNVSTLELGDSALYLCASSLVGRSAYNEQFFGPGTRLTVL.

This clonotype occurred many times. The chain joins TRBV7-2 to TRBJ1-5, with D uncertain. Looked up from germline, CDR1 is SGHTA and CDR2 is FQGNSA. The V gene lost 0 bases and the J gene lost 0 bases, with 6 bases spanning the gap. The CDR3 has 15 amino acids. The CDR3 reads CASSLADYSNQPQHF. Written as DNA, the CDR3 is TGTGCCAGCAGCTTAGCAGATTATAGCAATCAGCCCCAGCATTTT.

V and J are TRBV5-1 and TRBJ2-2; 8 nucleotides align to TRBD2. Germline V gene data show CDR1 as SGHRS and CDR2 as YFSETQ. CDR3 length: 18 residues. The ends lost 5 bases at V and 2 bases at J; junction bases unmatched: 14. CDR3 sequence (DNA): TGCGCCAGCAGATCCACCTCCGGAGCGGGGGCCAACACCGGGGAGCTGTTTTTT. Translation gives CASRSTSGAGANTGELFF.

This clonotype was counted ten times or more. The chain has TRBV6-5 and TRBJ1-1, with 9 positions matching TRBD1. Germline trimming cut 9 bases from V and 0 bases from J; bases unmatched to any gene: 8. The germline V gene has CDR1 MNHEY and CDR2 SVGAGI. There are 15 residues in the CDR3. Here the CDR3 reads CASTGQGGLNTEAFF. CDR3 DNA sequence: TGTGCCAGTACGGGACAGGGTGGATTGAACACTGAAGCTTTCTTT.

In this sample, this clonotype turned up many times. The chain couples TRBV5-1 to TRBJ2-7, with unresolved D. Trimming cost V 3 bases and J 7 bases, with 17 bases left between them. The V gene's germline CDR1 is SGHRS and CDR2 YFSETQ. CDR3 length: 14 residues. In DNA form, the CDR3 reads TGCGCCAGCAGCTCCCGGACCACCCCTCGGGAGCAGTACTTC. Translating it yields CASSSRTTPREQYF.

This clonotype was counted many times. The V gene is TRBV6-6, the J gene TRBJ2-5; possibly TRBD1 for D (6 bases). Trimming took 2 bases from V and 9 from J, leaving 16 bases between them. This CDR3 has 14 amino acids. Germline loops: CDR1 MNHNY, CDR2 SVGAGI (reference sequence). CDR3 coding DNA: TGTGCCAGCAGTTACCGGACAGACCAAGGGGCCCAGTACTTC. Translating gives CASSYRTDQGAQYF.

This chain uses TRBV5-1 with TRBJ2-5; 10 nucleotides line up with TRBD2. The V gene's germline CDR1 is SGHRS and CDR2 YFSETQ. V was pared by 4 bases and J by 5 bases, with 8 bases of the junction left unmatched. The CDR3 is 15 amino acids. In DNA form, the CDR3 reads TGCGCCAGCAGCCCTTCGACTAGCGGGCGGGAGACCCAGTACTTC. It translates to CASSPSTSGRETQYF.

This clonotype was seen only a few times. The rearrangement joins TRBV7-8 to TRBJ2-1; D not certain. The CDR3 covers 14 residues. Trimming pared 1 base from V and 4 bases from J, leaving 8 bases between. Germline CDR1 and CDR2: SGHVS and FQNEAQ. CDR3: CASSLGAYYNEQFF. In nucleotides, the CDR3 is TGTGCCAGCAGCTTAGGCGCTTATTACAATGAGCAGTTCTTC.